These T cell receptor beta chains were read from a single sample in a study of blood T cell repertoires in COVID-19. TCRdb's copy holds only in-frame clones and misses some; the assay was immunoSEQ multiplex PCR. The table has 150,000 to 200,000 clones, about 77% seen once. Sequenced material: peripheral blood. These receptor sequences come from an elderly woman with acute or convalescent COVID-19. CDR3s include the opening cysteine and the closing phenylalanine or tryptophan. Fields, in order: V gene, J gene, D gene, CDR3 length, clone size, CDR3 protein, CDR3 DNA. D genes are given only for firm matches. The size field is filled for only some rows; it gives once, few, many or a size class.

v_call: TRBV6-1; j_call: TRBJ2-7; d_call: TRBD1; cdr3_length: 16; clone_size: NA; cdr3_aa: CASSEKSPGGLWEQYF; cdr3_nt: TGTGCCAGCAGTGAAAAGTCGCCAGGGGGCTTATGGGAGCAGTACTTC
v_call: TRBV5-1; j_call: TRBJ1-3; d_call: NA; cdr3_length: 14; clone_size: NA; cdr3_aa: CASNQGPGGNTIYF; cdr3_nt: TGCGCCAGCAACCAAGGTCCGGGGGGAAACACCATATATTTT
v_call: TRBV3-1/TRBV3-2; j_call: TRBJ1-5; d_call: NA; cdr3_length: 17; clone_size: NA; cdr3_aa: CASSQDTLAPGNQPQHF; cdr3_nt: TGTGCCAGCAGCCAAGATACATTGGCCCCCGGCAATCAGCCCCAGCATTTT
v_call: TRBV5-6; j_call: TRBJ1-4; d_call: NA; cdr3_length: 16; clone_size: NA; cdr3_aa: CASSLRSGQGWEKLFF; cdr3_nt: TGTGCCAGCAGCTTGCGGTCAGGCCAGGGGTGGGAAAAACTGTTTTTT
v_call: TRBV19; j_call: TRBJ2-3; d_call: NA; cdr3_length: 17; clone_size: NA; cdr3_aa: CASSPAIGIDSLHTQYF; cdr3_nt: TGTGCCAGTAGTCCTGCGATCGGGATTGACTCTCTGCATACGCAGTATTTT
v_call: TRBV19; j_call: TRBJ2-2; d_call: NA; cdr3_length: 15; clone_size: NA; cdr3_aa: CASNPQTQGTGELFF; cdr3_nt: TGTGCCAGTAACCCCCAGACCCAGGGGACCGGGGAGCTGTTTTTT
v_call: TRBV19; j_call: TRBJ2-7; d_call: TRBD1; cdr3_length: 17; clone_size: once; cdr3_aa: CASSTRDRGNPTYEQYF; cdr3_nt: TGTGCCAGTAGTACCCGGGACAGGGGAAATCCAACCTACGAGCAGTACTTC
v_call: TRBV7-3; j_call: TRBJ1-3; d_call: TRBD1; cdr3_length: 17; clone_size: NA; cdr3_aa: CASSLNGQGSSGNTIYF; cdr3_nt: TGTGCCAGCAGCTTAAACGGACAGGGCAGCTCTGGAAACACCATATATTTT
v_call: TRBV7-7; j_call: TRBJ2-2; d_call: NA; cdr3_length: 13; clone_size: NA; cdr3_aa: CASSTTNTGELFF; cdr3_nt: TGTGCTAGCAGTACTACAAACACCGGGGAGCTGTTTTTT
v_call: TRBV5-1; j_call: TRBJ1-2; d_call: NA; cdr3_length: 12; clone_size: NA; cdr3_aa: CASSPQGFGYTF; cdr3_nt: TGCGCCAGCAGCCCACAGGGATTTGGCTACACCTTC
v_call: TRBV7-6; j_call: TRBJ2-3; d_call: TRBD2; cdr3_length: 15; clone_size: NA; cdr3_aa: CASSSSGMSTDTQYF; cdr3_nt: TGTGCCAGCAGTTCTAGCGGAATGAGCACAGATACGCAGTATTTT
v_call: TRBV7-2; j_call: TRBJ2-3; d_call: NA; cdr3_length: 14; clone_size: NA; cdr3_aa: CASSTRWGQDTQYF; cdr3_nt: TGTGCCAGCAGCACGCGATGGGGCCAAGATACGCAGTATTTT
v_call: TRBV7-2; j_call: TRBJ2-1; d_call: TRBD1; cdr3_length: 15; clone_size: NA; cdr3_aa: CASSPKGQGRGEQFF; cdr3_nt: TGTGCCAGCAGCCCCAAGGGACAGGGGAGGGGTGAGCAGTTCTTC
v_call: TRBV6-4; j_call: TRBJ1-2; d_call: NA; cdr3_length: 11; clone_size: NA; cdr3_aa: CASMGNYGYTF; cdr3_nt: TGTGCCAGCATGGGCAATTATGGCTACACCTTC
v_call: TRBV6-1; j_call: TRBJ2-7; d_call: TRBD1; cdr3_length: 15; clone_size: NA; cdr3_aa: CASSELTGANYEQYF; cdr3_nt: TGTGCCAGCAGTGAATTGACAGGGGCGAACTACGAGCAGTACTTC
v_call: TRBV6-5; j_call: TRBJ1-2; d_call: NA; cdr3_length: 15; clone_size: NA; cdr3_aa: CASSYSAGAVGGYTF; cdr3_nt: TGTGCCAGCAGTTACTCGGCAGGGGCAGTGGGCGGCTACACCTTC
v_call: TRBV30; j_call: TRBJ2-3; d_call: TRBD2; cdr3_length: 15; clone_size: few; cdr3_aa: CAWSPKWTSKDTQYF; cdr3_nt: TGTGCCTGGAGTCCTAAATGGACTAGCAAAGATACGCAGTATTTT
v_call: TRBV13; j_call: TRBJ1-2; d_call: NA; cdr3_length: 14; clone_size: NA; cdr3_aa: CASSRGLPAYGYTF; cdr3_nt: TGTGCCAGCAGCCGCGGACTCCCCGCCTATGGCTACACCTTC
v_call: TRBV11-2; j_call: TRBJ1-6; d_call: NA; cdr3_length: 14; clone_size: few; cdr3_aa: CASSAGRTNSPLHF; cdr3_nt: TGTGCCAGCAGCGCGGGACGGACAAATTCACCCCTCCACTTT
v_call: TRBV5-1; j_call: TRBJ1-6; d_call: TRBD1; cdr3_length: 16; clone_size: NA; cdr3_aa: CASSLGQGRSNSPLHF; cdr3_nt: TGCGCCAGCAGCCTGGGACAGGGGCGCTCTAATTCACCCCTCCACTTT
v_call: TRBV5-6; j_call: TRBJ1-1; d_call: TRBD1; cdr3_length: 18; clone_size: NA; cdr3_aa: CASSLIVGQGELRTEAFF; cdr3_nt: TGTGCCAGCAGCTTGATAGTGGGACAGGGGGAATTACGCACTGAAGCTTTCTTT
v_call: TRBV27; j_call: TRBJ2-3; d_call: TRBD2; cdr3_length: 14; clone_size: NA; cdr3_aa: CASSPGLLTDTQYF; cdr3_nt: TGTGCCAGCAGTCCGGGACTACTCACAGATACGCAGTATTTT
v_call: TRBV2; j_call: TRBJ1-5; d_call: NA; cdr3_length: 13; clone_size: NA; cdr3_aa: CASSDSGGQPQHF; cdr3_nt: TGTGCCAGCAGTGACTCCGGGGGACAGCCCCAGCATTTT
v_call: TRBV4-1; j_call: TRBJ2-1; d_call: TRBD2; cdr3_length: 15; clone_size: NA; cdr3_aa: CASSQTSGSYNEQFF; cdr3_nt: TGCGCCAGCAGCCAGACTAGCGGGAGCTACAATGAGCAGTTCTTC
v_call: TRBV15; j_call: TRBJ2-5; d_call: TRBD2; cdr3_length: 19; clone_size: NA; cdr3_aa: CATSRKFGLAGAPQETQYF; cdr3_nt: TGTGCCACCAGCAGAAAATTCGGACTAGCGGGGGCCCCCCAAGAGACCCAGTACTTC
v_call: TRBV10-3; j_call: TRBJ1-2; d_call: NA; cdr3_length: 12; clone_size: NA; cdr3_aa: CAISAGGRGYTF; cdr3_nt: TGTGCCATCAGTGCCGGGGGGCGCGGCTACACCTTC
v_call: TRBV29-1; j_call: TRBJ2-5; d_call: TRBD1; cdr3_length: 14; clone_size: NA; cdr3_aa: CSVESQGAGETQYF; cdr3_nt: TGCAGCGTCGAGTCACAGGGGGCGGGCGAGACCCAGTACTTC
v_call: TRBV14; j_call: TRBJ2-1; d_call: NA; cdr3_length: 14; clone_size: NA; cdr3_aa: CASSLLLAGSWQFF; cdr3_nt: TGTGCCAGCAGCCTCTTACTGGCGGGTTCGTGGCAGTTCTTC
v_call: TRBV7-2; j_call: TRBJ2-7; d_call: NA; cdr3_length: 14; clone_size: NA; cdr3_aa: CASSASRSSYEQYF; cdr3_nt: TGTGCCAGCAGCGCTAGTAGAAGCTCCTACGAGCAGTACTTC
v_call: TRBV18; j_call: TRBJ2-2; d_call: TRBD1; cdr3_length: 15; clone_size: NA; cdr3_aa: CASSPGTGFTGELFF; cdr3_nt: TGTGCCAGCTCACCGGGGACAGGCTTCACCGGGGAGCTGTTTTTT
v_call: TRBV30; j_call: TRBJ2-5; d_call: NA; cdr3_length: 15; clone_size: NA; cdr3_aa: CAWRLPTSSGETQYF; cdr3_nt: TGTGCCTGGAGGCTACCGACGAGCAGCGGAGAGACCCAGTACTTC
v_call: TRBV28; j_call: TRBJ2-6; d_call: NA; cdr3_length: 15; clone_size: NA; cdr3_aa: CASSPEGSGANVLTF; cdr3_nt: TGTGCCAGCAGTCCAGAGGGCTCTGGGGCCAACGTCCTGACTTTC
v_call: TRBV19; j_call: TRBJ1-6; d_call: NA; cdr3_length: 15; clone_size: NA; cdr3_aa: CASQVRLSYNSPLHF; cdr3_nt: TGTGCCAGTCAAGTGAGACTATCCTATAATTCACCCCTCCACTTT
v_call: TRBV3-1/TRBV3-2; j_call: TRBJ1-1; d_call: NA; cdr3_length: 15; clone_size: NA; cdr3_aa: CASSPSGVMNTEAFF; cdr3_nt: TGTGCCAGCAGCCCATCCGGAGTTATGAACACTGAAGCTTTCTTT
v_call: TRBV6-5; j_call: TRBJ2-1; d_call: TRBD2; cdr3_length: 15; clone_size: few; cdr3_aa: CASRLLAGSYNEQFF; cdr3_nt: TGTGCCAGCAGATTACTAGCGGGATCCTACAATGAGCAGTTCTTC
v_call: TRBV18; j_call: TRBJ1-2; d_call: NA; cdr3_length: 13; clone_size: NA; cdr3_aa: CASSPRGGDGYTF; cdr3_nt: TGTGCCAGCTCACCCCGAGGGGGGGACGGCTACACCTTC
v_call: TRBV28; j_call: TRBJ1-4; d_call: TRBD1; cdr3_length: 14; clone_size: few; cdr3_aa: CASGKTGVNEKLFF; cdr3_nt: TGTGCCAGCGGTAAGACAGGGGTTAATGAAAAACTGTTTTTT
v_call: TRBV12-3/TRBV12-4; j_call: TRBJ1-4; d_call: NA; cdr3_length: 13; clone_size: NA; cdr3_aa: CASSSATNEKLFF; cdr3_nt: TGTGCCAGCAGTTCGGCAACTAATGAAAAACTGTTTTTT